Here is one T cell receptor (beta chain) with its context. These data are taken from a study of cytomegalovirus exposure and HLA in healthy donors. Germline V gene lookup returns CDR1 SGDLS and CDR2 YYNGEE. V was trimmed by 0 bases and J by 7 bases, leaving 13 bases between them. The CDR3 runs to 15 residues. 60 Vbeta and 13 Jbeta primers were used in PCR. In the original workflow: Later reanalysis found 70 million to 95 million unique TCR beta chains, around 9.9 million of them shared. The table came from immunoSEQ multiplex PCR; TCRdb's copy has only in-frame clones and leaves some out. V, J and clone size were drawn from that table, and D and trimming were deduced from the DNA. The sample consists of approximately 160,000 clones, about three fifths of them appearing once.

The clonotype was recovered from a woman under 40 in good health and CMV-seropositive. V is TRBV9 and J is TRBJ1-4, with D tentatively TRBD1 (6 bases). The material sequenced was PBMCs. CDR3 sequence: CASSVAGTRGEKLFF. The CDR3 region has the DNA TGTGCCAGCAGCGTAGCCGGGACACGCGGTGAAAAACTGTTTTTT.